Each of the 19 T cell receptor beta chains below was sequenced from the same sample in a study of blood T cell repertoires in COVID-19. Only in-frame clones appear in the TCRdb table, and some are missing; sequencing was by immunoSEQ multiplex PCR. The sample includes around 51,000 clones, over 75% of them seen just once. Sequencing was performed on peripheral blood. These receptors were obtained from an older man with acute or convalescent COVID-19.

This chain joins TRBV6-1 and TRBJ2-2; maybe TRBD1 (5 bases). The CDR3 is 16 residues long. Germline CDR1 is MNHNS and CDR2 is SASEGT. Trimming cost V 4 bases and J 0 bases, with 12 bases left between them. The CDR3 here is CASSGWTHANTGELFF. The CDR3 nucleotides are TGTGCCAGCAGTGGTTGGACACACGCGAACACCGGGGAGCTGTTTTTT.

This chain joins TRBV11-2 and TRBJ2-7, with 8 bases that match TRBD2. From germline, CDR1 is SGHAT and CDR2 FQNNGV. J lost 2 bases, V lost 0 bases, and 3 bases had no gene match. This CDR3 is 15 amino acids long. DNA for the CDR3: TGTGCCAGCAGCTTAGATGGGCGGGGGGCCTACGAGCAGTACTTC. Its translation: CASSLDGRGAYEQYF.

The gene calls are TRBV30 and TRBJ2-5; TRBD1 might be the D (6 bases). Trimming removed 0 bases from V and 9 bases from J, with 17 bases in between. Germline-derived CDR1 and CDR2 are GTSNPN and SVGIG (reference sequence). The CDR3 is 14 amino acids. CDR3 bases: TGTGCCTGGAGTGTAGCCAGGGGCAGGGGCCCCCAGTACTTC. Translation: CAWSVARGRGPQYF.

This chain links TRBV5-1 with TRBJ2-3, with no clear D. CDR1 SGHRS and CDR2 YFSETQ come from the germline V gene. This CDR3 has 15 residues. V was cut by 0 bases and J by 0 bases, with 8 bases left in between. The CDR3 loop reads CASSLDHLSTDTQYF. The CDR3 DNA follows: TGCGCCAGCAGCTTGGACCACTTAAGCACAGATACGCAGTATTTT.

The table lists this clone with a few counts. This sequence joins TRBV2 and TRBJ2-7, with TRBD1 matching 7 bases. The trim removed 10 bases at V and 6 bases at J, leaving 9 bases unmatched. Germline CDR1 SNHLY, CDR2 FYNNEI. The CDR3 length is 12 residues. The CDR3, as DNA: TGTGCCACCACGACAGGGTCGGGCGAGCAGTACTTC. Its translation is CATTTGSGEQYF.

This clone came up once. The J gene is TRBJ1-1, the V gene TRBV30; D may be TRBD1 (5 bases). Germline lookup yields CDR1 GTSNPN and CDR2 SVGIG (reference sequence). V shed 1 base and J shed 1 base, with 10 bases lying between them. The CDR3 spans 14 residues. The CDR3 is CAWSGGEGNTEAFF. CDR3 DNA sequence: TGTGCCTGGAGTGGGGGGGAGGGGAACACTGAAGCTTTCTTT.

This sequence joins TRBV29-1 and TRBJ2-3, with 8 bases fitting TRBD2. CDR1 SQVTM and CDR2 ANQGSEA come from the germline V gene. Losses at the gene ends were 3 bases for V and 4 bases for J; bases not matched to a gene: 9. The CDR3 is 15 residues long. DNA of the CDR3: TGCAGCGTTGACGGGGGGGCCCCCTTAGCAGATACGCAGTATTTT. Its translation: CSVDGGAPLADTQYF.

The rearrangement links TRBV7-2 to TRBJ1-1, with no clear D. The V end was cut by 4 bases, the J end by 0 bases, with 9 bases between. The CDR3 covers 14 residues. Germline V gene sequence: CDR1 SGHTA, CDR2 FQGNSA. CDR3 region: CASSYGLMNTEAFF. CDR3 bases: TGTGCCAGCAGCTACGGACTAATGAACACTGAAGCTTTCTTT.

This chain uses TRBV3-1 (or the pseudogene TRBV3-2) with TRBJ2-4; a possible D gene is TRBD1 (6 bases). Germline lookup yields CDR1 LGHDT and CDR2 YNNKEL (reference sequence). This CDR3 is 17 amino acids long. V was pared by 3 bases and J by 1 base, with 16 bases between. The CDR3 spells CASSQKPQGWAKNIQYF. The CDR3 nucleotides are TGTGCCAGCAGCCAGAAACCACAGGGTTGGGCCAAAAACATTCAGTACTTC.

V gene TRBV6-5 combines with J gene TRBJ2-2, with 8 positions matching TRBD1. The germline gives CDR1 MNHEY, CDR2 SVGAGI. Germline trimming cut 3 bases from V and 1 base from J; bases unmatched to any gene: 4. The CDR3 sequence is 16 residues long. In nucleotides, the CDR3 is TGTGCCAGCAGTTATCCGACAGGGGAGAACACCGGGGAGCTGTTTTTT. Its protein is CASSYPTGENTGELFF.

The rearrangement uses TRBV29-1 and TRBJ1-2; 9 positions match TRBD1. Germline trimming cut 8 bases from V and 5 bases from J; bases unmatched to any gene: 6. Germline values: CDR1 SQVTM, CDR2 ANQGSEA. This CDR3 has 12 amino acids. CDR3 amino acids: CSWGDRAYGYTF. The DNA of the CDR3 is TGCAGCTGGGGGGACAGGGCGTATGGCTACACCTTC.

This rearrangement joins TRBV6-5 to TRBJ1-2; 7 bases match TRBD1. From germline, CDR1 is MNHEY and CDR2 SVGAGI. The CDR3 length is 15 residues. J gave up 0 bases and V 0 bases, and 1 base lay outside the gene matches. As DNA, the CDR3 is TGTGCCAGCAGTTACTCGAGGGGGCCTAACTATGGCTACACCTTC. It is translated as CASSYSRGPNYGYTF.

The J gene is TRBJ1-2, the V gene TRBV4-3, with D possibly being TRBD1 (5 bases). The CDR3 totals 13 residues. Germline V lookup: CDR1 LGHNA, CDR2 YSLEER. The ends were cut back, 1 base at V and 3 bases at J, with 6 bases in the middle. The CDR3 spells CASSQARDYGYTF. In nucleotides, the CDR3 is TGCGCCAGCAGCCAAGCCAGGGACTATGGCTACACCTTC.

The chain recombines TRBV3-1 (or the pseudogene TRBV3-2) with TRBJ2-7, with D maybe TRBD1 (5 bases). The CDR3 covers 14 residues. Deletions cut 4 bases from V and 4 bases from J, with 14 bases between. Germline CDR1 and CDR2: LGHDT and YNNKEL (reference sequence). This chain's CDR3 is CASSRRARVYEQYF. CDR3 DNA: TGTGCCAGCAGCCGCAGGGCTCGCGTTTACGAGCAGTACTTC.

As regards this clone: The junction differs from germline at one of its ends, possibly a read error. This chain's CDR3 is CASTILGPGEKLFF. The CDR3 bases are TGTGCCAGTACTATACTGGGGCCCGGGGAAAAACTGTTTTTT. This sequence joins TRBV19 and TRBJ1-4, with D perhaps TRBD1 (5 bases). Germline CDR1 is LNHDA and CDR2 is SQIVND (reference sequence). The CDR3 sequence is 14 residues long.

This chain connects TRBV11-2 to TRBJ1-2, with D possibly being TRBD1 (5 bases). Germline V lookup: CDR1 SGHAT, CDR2 FQNNGV. There are 15 residues in the CDR3. Trimming left V 0 bases short and J 6 bases short, with 14 bases between. CDR3 loop: CASSLESSRVHGYTF. CDR3 nucleotides: TGTGCCAGCAGCTTAGAGTCGTCCAGGGTACATGGCTACACCTTC.

The chain combines TRBV6-5 with TRBJ1-1, with D tentatively TRBD1 (5 bases). V was shortened by 6 bases and J by 7 bases, with 15 bases between the two germline ends. The CDR3 is 13 amino acids. Germline loops: CDR1 MNHEY, CDR2 SVGAGI. Here the CDR3 reads CASSPWGGVEAFF. The CDR3 region has the DNA TGTGCCAGCAGCCCATGGGGGGGTGTTGAAGCTTTCTTT.

The CDR3 region is CASSMLGVGSYNSPLHF. CDR3 coding DNA: TGTGCCAGCTCAATGCTAGGGGTCGGGTCCTATAATTCACCCCTCCACTTT. The chain couples TRBV18 to TRBJ1-6, with D possibly matching TRBD1 (5 bases). The CDR3 extends over 17 amino acids. The germline CDR1 and CDR2 sequences are KGHSH and LQKENI. Trimming cost V 5 bases and J 1 base, with 15 bases left between them.

The rearrangement joins TRBV5-6 to TRBJ1-2; D not certain. With 2 bases removed from V and 5 bases from J, the gap between germline ends came to 13 bases. Germline V CDR1 and CDR2: SGHDT, YYEEEE. The CDR3 length is 14 residues. DNA for the CDR3: TGTGCCAGCAGCTTTTCAGGTGGGGAGTATGGCTACACCTTC. It codes for CASSFSGGEYGYTF.